Each of the 28 T cell receptor beta chains below was sequenced from the same sample in a study of blood T cells in healthy people across ages. A J-beta primer mix and a sample-barcoded 5' primer were used in a second PCR of roughly 6 to 11 cycles. TCRdb independently ran MiXCR on the 5' RACE reads; one entry per CDR3 protein. Of 1.2 million to 1.5 million distinct CDR3 sequences in the sample, approximately 38% were seen once. Sequencing was done on a sample of blood. Receptors were obtained from a young woman in good health.

This clonotype was seen a few times. A read error is possible here, since a much larger clone lies one base away. V gene TRBV5-1 combines with J gene TRBJ2-1; 11 nucleotides match TRBD2. The trim removed 4 bases at V and 3 bases at J, leaving 3 bases unmatched. CDR1 and CDR2 from the germline V gene are SGHRS and YFSETQ. The CDR3 runs 15 residues. CDR3 sequence reads: CASSVSGGDYNEQFF. The CDR3 DNA sequence: TGCGCCAGCAGCGTTAGCGGGGGGGACTACAATGAGCAGTTCTTC.

The V and J genes are TRBV6-5 and TRBJ2-4, with TRBD2 identical over 8 bases. V trimming: 6 bases; J trimming: 13 bases; junction bases outside the gene matches: 17. Germline CDR1 MNHEY, CDR2 SVGAGI. This CDR3 region has 15 residues. The DNA of the CDR3 is TGTGCCAGCAGCCTTAAAGCGGGAGCTCCTTGGGGGCAGTACTTC. It codes for CASSLKAGAPWGQYF.

This clonotype has a handful of counts. CDR3 loop: CASSPDGVYEQYF. CDR3 sequence (DNA): TGTGCCAGCAGCCCTGACGGGGTCTACGAGCAGTACTTC. The chain uses TRBV5-5 and TRBJ2-7; TRBD2 might be the D (5 bases). The V end was cut by 4 bases, the J end by 3 bases, with 11 bases between. The germline CDR1 and CDR2 sequences are SGHKS and YYEKEE (reference sequence). The CDR3 has 13 residues.

This clonotype came up a few times. The chain is built from TRBV12-3 or TRBV12-4 and TRBJ2-3; D possibly matches TRBD1 or TRBD2 (5 bases each). This CDR3 contains 15 residues. Trimming stripped 8 bases from V and 0 bases from J, with 15 bases between. The CDR3 nucleotides read TGTGCCAGCGGGGACGGAGCCACTAGCACAGATACGCAGTATTTT. This gives the protein CASGDGATSTDTQYF.

The V gene is TRBV4-1, the J gene TRBJ1-5; the D gene is possibly TRBD1 (5 bases). The CDR3 contains 16 residues. The V and J ends lost 4 bases and 1 base respectively, with 14 bases between them. Germline V gene lookup returns CDR1 MGHRA and CDR2 YSYEKL. The CDR3 here is CASSPRGGASNQPQHF. In nucleotides, the CDR3 is TGCGCCAGCAGCCCCCGTGGAGGGGCCAGCAATCAGCCCCAGCATTTT.

The chain joins TRBV28 to TRBJ1-2; D may be TRBD1 (5 bases). Per germline, CDR1 MDHEN and CDR2 SYDVKM. The V end was cut by 2 bases, the J end by 10 bases, with 11 bases between. The CDR3 contains 12 residues. The CDR3 is CASSLKQEFYTF. The CDR3 DNA sequence: TGTGCCAGCAGTTTAAAACAGGAGTTCTACACCTTC.

This clonotype was counted a few times. This chain uses TRBV3-1 with TRBJ2-5; D perhaps matches TRBD2 (5 bases). Trimming removed 1 base at V and 2 bases at J, with 8 bases between. The V gene's germline CDR1 is LGHDT and CDR2 YNNKEL (reference sequence). This CDR3 has 14 amino acids. The CDR3 reads CASSQVGKQETQYF. The DNA for the CDR3 is TGTGCCAGCAGCCAAGTCGGGAAACAAGAGACCCAGTACTTC.

The genes are TRBV28 and TRBJ2-1; D possibly uses TRBD1 or TRBD2 (6 bases each). Trimming left V 4 bases short and J 4 bases short, with 17 bases between. Germline CDR1 MDHEN, CDR2 SYDVKM. The CDR3 is 16 amino acids. The CDR3: CASSSRGRPTYNEQFF. As DNA, the CDR3 is TGTGCCAGCAGTTCTAGGGGGAGGCCAACTTACAATGAGCAGTTCTTC.

This clonotype was counted a few times. The genes are TRBV6-5 and TRBJ2-7; D remains ambiguous. CDR1 and CDR2 from the germline V gene are MNHEY and SVGAGI. The CDR3 is 13 residues long. The V end lost 3 bases, the J end lost 0 bases, and 6 bases lay between the germline ends. The CDR3 sequence: CASSYRPSYEQYF. The CDR3 bases are TGTGCCAGCAGTTATCGGCCCTCCTACGAGCAGTACTTC.

This clonotype appeared a few times. The chain employs TRBV9 and TRBJ2-1; TRBD1 might be the D (6 bases). TRBJ2-7 matches the DNA end more closely, so the J call is doubtful. Germline-derived CDR1 and CDR2 are SGDLS and YYNGEE. This CDR3 comprises 16 residues. The CDR3 loop reads CASSAGAISSYNEQYF. The CDR3 nucleotides read TGTGCCAGCAGCGCAGGGGCCATATCCTCCTACAATGAGCAGTACTTC.

The V call is TRBV12-3 or TRBV12-4, the J call TRBJ2-3; 11 bases match TRBD2. This CDR3 is built from 17 residues. V shed 7 bases, J shed 6 bases, and the junction held 15 bases outside the gene matches. This CDR3 is CASNFLGTSGSWDTQYF. The CDR3 DNA reads as TGTGCCAGCAACTTCCTGGGGACTAGCGGTTCTTGGGATACGCAGTATTTT.

This clonotype has only a few counts. The chain uses TRBV28 and TRBJ2-1; D unresolved. Germline CDR1 is MDHEN and CDR2 is SYDVKM. V was clipped by 4 bases and J by 8 bases, with 12 bases between them. The CDR3 sequence is 13 residues long. The CDR3 sequence is CASSSPMAYEQFF. DNA of the CDR3: TGTGCCAGCAGTTCGCCGATGGCGTATGAGCAGTTCTTC. Drawing the rest from reference TRBV28 and TRBJ2-1, the complete variable domain is DVKVTQSSRYLVKRTGEKVFLECVQDMDHENMFWYRQDPGLGLRLIYFSYDVKMKEKGDIPEGYSVSREKKERFSLILESASTNQTSMYLCASSSPMAYEQFFGPGTRLTVL.

This clonotype appeared once. J is TRBJ2-5 and V is TRBV27, with TRBD1 matching over 10 bases. V trimming: 6 bases; J trimming: 1 base; junction bases outside the gene matches: 5. Germline V CDR1 and CDR2: MNHEY, SMNVEV (reference sequence). CDR3 length: 15 residues. CDR3 sequence reads: CASSGTGARQETQYF. CDR3 sequence (DNA): TGTGCCAGCAGCGGGACAGGGGCGCGCCAAGAGACCCAGTACTTC.

This clonotype was seen only once. The genes are TRBV5-1 and TRBJ2-7, with TRBD2 matching over 8 bases. CDR3 length: 16 residues. The V gene's germline CDR1 is SGHRS and CDR2 YFSETQ. Trimming cost V 0 bases and J 0 bases; bases outside gene matches: 5. The CDR3 region is CASSLAERESSYEQYF. The CDR3 coding sequence is TGCGCCAGCAGCTTGGCCGAGCGGGAGAGCTCCTACGAGCAGTACTTC.

The chain is built from TRBV7-2 and TRBJ2-5, with TRBD2 matching 15 bases. CDR3 length equals 18 residues. J was trimmed by 0 bases and V by 4 bases; bases with no gene match: 6. Per the germline V gene, CDR1 is SGHTA and CDR2 is FQGNSA. DNA of the CDR3: TGTGCCAGCAGCTCAGGACTAGCGGGAGGGCCCCACCAAGAGACCCAGTACTTC. Its protein is CASSSGLAGGPHQETQYF.

This clonotype showed up just a few times. The chain uses TRBV2 and TRBJ2-3; the match to TRBD2 covers 8 bases. The CDR3 has 19 residues. Germline V gene data show CDR1 as SNHLY and CDR2 as FYNNEI. The V segment lost 6 bases and the J segment 2 bases; nucleotides outside the gene matches: 19. The CDR3 protein is CASSKVPGLGYSVTDTQYF. As DNA, the CDR3 is TGTGCCAGCAGCAAAGTCCCGGGACTAGGATACTCTGTCACAGATACGCAGTATTTT.

This clonotype occurred a few times. The V gene is TRBV6-5, the J gene TRBJ2-3; weak D call: TRBD2 (6 bases). This CDR3 has 14 amino acids. The ends were cut back, 8 bases at V and 0 bases at J, with 12 bases in the middle. CDR1 and CDR2 from the germline V gene are MNHEY and SVGAGI. This CDR3 reads CASQYRGSTDTQYF. As DNA, the CDR3 is TGTGCCAGCCAATATCGGGGGAGCACAGATACGCAGTATTTT.

This CDR3 reads CASSLAQRETDTQYF. CDR3 nucleotides: TGTGCCAGCAGCTTAGCTCAGCGGGAGACAGATACGCAGTATTTT. The V call is TRBV7-8, the J call TRBJ2-3; 8 bases line up with TRBD2. The ends lost 0 bases at V and 3 bases at J; junction bases unmatched: 2. CDR3 length: 15 amino acids. Germline V gives CDR1 SGHVS, CDR2 FQNEAQ. The full variable domain, its missing parts supplied by reference TRBV7-8 and TRBJ2-3, is GAGVSQSPRYKVAKRGQDVALRCDPISGHVSLFWYQQALGQGPEFLTYFQNEAQLDKSGLPSDRFFAERPEGSVSTLKIQRTQQEDSAVYLCASSLAQRETDTQYFGPGTRLTVL.

The rearrangement links TRBV5-1 to TRBJ2-3, with 8 bases aligning to TRBD1. Germline V gene lookup returns CDR1 SGHRS and CDR2 YFSETQ. The V segment lost 4 bases and the J segment 4 bases; nucleotides outside the gene matches: 5. The CDR3 loop spans 14 amino acids. The DNA of the CDR3 is TGCGCCAGCAGCGGGGGACAGGTCGCAGATACGCAGTATTTT. This codes for CASSGGQVADTQYF.

There are many counts of this clonotype. The rearrangement joins TRBV20-1 to TRBJ2-3; D is unclear. This CDR3 spans 10 amino acids. Germline V gene sequence: CDR1 DFQATT, CDR2 SNEGSKA (reference sequence). CDR3 DNA sequence: TGCAGCGCCACCACAGATACGCAGTATTTT. It encodes CSATTDTQYF.

This CDR3 is CASSFLVAGISYEQYF. The CDR3 DNA is TGTGCCAGCAGTTTCCTAGTAGCGGGGATCTCCTACGAGCAGTACTTC. This chain joins TRBV28 and TRBJ2-7; 8 nucleotides align to TRBD2. The V segment lost 3 bases and the J segment 0 bases; nucleotides outside the gene matches: 7. The CDR3 loop spans 16 amino acids. The V gene's germline CDR1 is MDHEN and CDR2 SYDVKM.

V usage is TRBV12-3 or TRBV12-4 and J usage is TRBJ2-2; TRBD1 matches 11 bases. The CDR3 extends over 16 amino acids. V was pared by 5 bases and J by 1 base, with 3 bases of the junction left unmatched. This chain's CDR3 is CASSPDRGLNTGELFF. The CDR3 coding sequence is TGTGCCAGCAGTCCGGACAGGGGGCTGAACACCGGGGAGCTGTTTTTT.

The chain uses TRBV11-2 and TRBJ2-7, with 7 bases fitting TRBD1. With V trimmed by 5 bases and J by 0 bases, 7 bases remained unmatched. This CDR3 has 15 residues. Germline V gives CDR1 SGHAT, CDR2 FQNNGV. The CDR3 reads CASSTRAGGSYEQYF. CDR3 nucleotide sequence: TGTGCCAGCAGCACCCGCGCAGGGGGCTCCTACGAGCAGTACTTC.

V gene TRBV18 combines with J gene TRBJ1-2; D is possibly TRBD1 (5 bases). Germline V gene data show CDR1 as KGHSH and CDR2 as LQKENI. V was clipped by 3 bases and J by 4 bases, with 15 bases between them. The CDR3 length is 15 residues. CDR3 sequence: CASSPAGRVSYGYTF. DNA for the CDR3: TGTGCCAGCTCACCGGCGGGGCGAGTCAGCTATGGCTACACCTTC.

The chain has TRBV10-3 and TRBJ1-2, with a tentative D call TRBD1 (5 bases). Germline values: CDR1 ENHRY, CDR2 SYGVKD. V lost 5 bases and J lost 8, with 21 bases in between. This CDR3 has 15 amino acids. CDR3 region: CAISSRGQAPFGYTF. In DNA, the CDR3 is TGTGCCATCAGTTCGAGGGGCCAGGCCCCCTTCGGCTACACCTTC.

V gene TRBV27 combines with J gene TRBJ2-5; D might be TRBD2 (5 bases). Germline-derived CDR1 and CDR2 are MNHEY and SMNVEV (reference sequence). V gave up 6 bases and J gave up 0 bases, with 17 bases separating them. CDR3 size: 16 residues. For the CDR3, the DNA is TGTGCCAGCAGAGATGGGTACGGGATAAACCAAGAGACCCAGTACTTC. This gives the protein CASRDGYGINQETQYF.

CDR3 DNA sequence: TGTGCCAGCAGCCAAGATTCCGGGGTAAGGGCCGAGCAGTACTTC. Its translation is CASSQDSGVRAEQYF. The rearrangement joins TRBV3-1 to TRBJ2-7; possibly TRBD2 for D (5 bases). Germline CDR1 and CDR2: LGHDT and YNNKEL (reference sequence). The V gene lost 0 bases and the J gene lost 6 bases, with 15 bases spanning the gap. The CDR3 consists of 15 residues.

CDR3 loop: CATSDLGLAGRTGELFF. In nucleotides, the CDR3 is TGTGCCACCAGTGATTTGGGGCTAGCGGGACGCACCGGGGAGCTGTTTTTT. The chain joins TRBV24-1 to TRBJ2-2; 9 bases match TRBD2. V lost 0 bases and J lost 4; bases outside the gene matches: 5. CDR3 length: 17 amino acids. Germline values: CDR1 KGHDR, CDR2 SFDVKD.